This T cell receptor beta chain was documented in a study of blood T cell repertoires in COVID-19. Looking at the study overall: Acute-phase and convalescent COVID-19 samples originated in the United States, Italy and Spain. PBMCs, B-cell-depleted T cells, or T cells provided the cDNA or gDNA that made up the material.

Original handling: How many nucleated cells were present was estimated from reference gene primer amplification. Clones were read by immunoSEQ multiplex PCR, and TCRdb kept only the in-frame ones, dropping some. Clone size and V and J calls were adopted from that table, with D and trimming inferred from the DNA. The sample consists of 300,000 to 400,000 clones, around 87% of them appearing once. The CDR3 is made up of 10 amino acids. The V end was cut by 6 bases, the J end by 8 bases, with 8 bases between. Germline V gene sequence: CDR1 DFQATT, CDR2 SNEGSKA (reference sequence). The sequenced material came from peripheral blood. The chain has TRBV20-1 and TRBJ2-1; TRBD2 might be the D (5 bases). The source is a woman in her forties or fifties who had recovered from COVID-19. The DNA for the CDR3 is TGCAGTGCCACGGGGTATGAGCAGTTCTTC. Translating it yields CSATGYEQFF.